Sequencing of this T cell receptor beta chain was carried out in a study of low-dose radiotherapy and immunotherapy resistance in tumors. Study background: Cohort 1 was given 0.5 Gy fractions every 2 weeks, 6.5 Gy in total. Both drugs were delivered intravenously to patients (nivolumab 240 mg every two weeks and ipilimumab 1 mg/kg every six weeks). First-strand cDNA relied on TRAV- and TRBV-specific primers spanning alpha and beta chains.

Time point meaning: after trial treatment. Treatment reported: LDRT plus nivolumab, ipilimumab, low-dose cyclophosphamide and aspirin (RACIN trial). Eligible patients had advanced solid tumors lacking tumor-infiltrating lymphocytes. This clonotype is labeled medium-sized. This CDR3 is built from 10 residues. The V and J ends lost 5 bases and 5 bases respectively, with 4 bases between them. The germline CDR1 and CDR2 sequences are MDHEN and SYDVKM. The TCRs were subjected to amplification over approximately 19 PCR cycles employing a constant-region primer in conjunction with a V-primer adapter. Each CDR3 protein is one row after TCRdb ran MiXCR on the reads. The data contain approximately 52,000 distinct CDR3 sequences, approximately 31% of them singletons.

This rearrangement joins TRBV28 to TRBJ2-7, with D hard to call. This TCR was recovered from a male donor with rectosigmoid adenocarcinoma. The specimen was PBMCs, collected after low-dose radiotherapy plus immunotherapy. The CDR3 sequence is CASSRDEQYF. CDR3 coding DNA: TGTGCCAGCAGTAGGGACGAGCAGTACTTC.